This record covers a single T cell receptor (beta chain). This CDR3 region has 14 residues. Germline values: CDR1 SNHLY, CDR2 FYNNEI. Germline trimming cut 10 bases from V and 5 bases from J; bases unmatched to any gene: 10. These data come from a study of blood T cell repertoires in COVID-19. Study at large: T cells, B-cell-depleted T cells, or PBMCs supplied cDNA or gDNA.

Methods used by the authors: Reference gene primers were amplified, and this amplification served to estimate nucleated cell counts. Clones were read by immunoSEQ multiplex PCR, and TCRdb kept only the in-frame ones, dropping some. The DNA gave D and trimming, while V, J and clone size come from that table. The sample includes some 270,000 clones, 75% to 95% of them seen just once. Enrolled through a virtual design, the participants were between roughly 18 and 100 years of age and came from some 26 US areas. Someone with COVID-19 had been met by exposed participants within 2 weeks before study entry.

This clonotype was obtained from a man aged 40-49 years who had been exposed to COVID-19. The chain has TRBV2 and TRBJ2-3; 9 bases agree with TRBD1. The sample taken for sequencing was PBMCs or T cells enriched from blood (not recorded which). The DNA for the CDR3 is TGTGCCACTTTATCCGGGACAGGGCAAGATACGCAGTATTTT. Residues: CATLSGTGQDTQYF.